This TCR beta chain was recorded in a study of blood T cell repertoires in COVID-19. Looking at the study overall: T cells, B-cell-depleted T cells, or PBMCs provided the cDNA or gDNA that served as material.

The table came from immunoSEQ multiplex PCR; TCRdb's copy has only in-frame clones and leaves some out. The sample lists 200,000 to 250,000 clones, 75% to 90% occurring once. Germline CDR1 KGHSH, CDR2 LQKENI. V lost 4 bases, J lost 3 bases, and 10 bases lay in between. The CDR3 totals 14 residues. What was sequenced was PBMCs or T cells enriched from blood (not recorded which). V and J are TRBV18 and TRBJ1-5; the D gene is possibly TRBD1 (6 bases). The TCR originated in a woman in her twenties or thirties who had recovered from COVID-19. CDR3 amino acids: CASSLRQDNQPQHF. For the CDR3, the DNA is TGTGCCAGCTCACTACGACAGGACAATCAGCCCCAGCATTTT.